One and the same sample provided the 31 T cell receptor beta chains below, sequenced in a study of blood T cell repertoires in COVID-19. Libraries were prepared by immunoSEQ multiplex PCR; TCRdb keeps only in-frame clonotypes and omits some of them. The sample comprises 50,000 to 55,000 clones, approximately 80% of which are singletons, and around 10% rests with the top ten. Sequenced: peripheral blood. The receptors were gathered from an elderly man with COVID-19, enrolled during active disease.

This clone was seen once. The V call is TRBV15, the J call TRBJ1-1; 8 nucleotides align to TRBD1. Losses at the gene ends were 1 base for V and 1 base for J; bases not matched to a gene: 2. The CDR3 runs to 15 residues. Germline loops: CDR1 LNHNV, CDR2 YYDKDF (reference sequence). This CDR3 is CATSRGGQGNTEAFF. In DNA form, the CDR3 reads TGTGCCACCAGCAGAGGAGGACAGGGGAACACTGAAGCTTTCTTT.

This chain joins TRBV7-8 and TRBJ1-5; tentative D call: TRBD1 (6 bases). The CDR3 spans 20 residues. Trimming shortened V by 2 bases and J by 6 bases, and 29 bases separated the two germline ends. Germline V CDR1 and CDR2: SGHVS, FQNEAQ. The CDR3 coding sequence is TGTGCCAGCAGCTTAAATAGACAGGATCTTGGTGTAGGGATCGCTCAGCCCCAGCATTTT. Its protein product is CASSLNRQDLGVGIAQPQHF.

The V and J genes are TRBV24-1 and TRBJ1-5, with TRBD1 matching over 7 bases. J lost 7 bases, V lost 3 bases, and 8 bases had no gene match. The CDR3 length is 15 residues. Germline CDR1 is KGHDR and CDR2 is SFDVKD. CDR3 sequence (DNA): TGTGCCACCAGTGATGTCACAGGGGCAGACCAGCCCCAGCATTTT. This encodes CATSDVTGADQPQHF.

The chain joins TRBV5-1 to TRBJ2-1; 10 nucleotides match TRBD2. The germline CDR1 and CDR2 sequences are SGHRS and YFSETQ. The CDR3 length is 16 residues. The ends lost 0 bases at V and 3 bases at J; junction bases unmatched: 3. The CDR3 spells CASSLESGRVYNEQFF. The CDR3 region has the DNA TGCGCCAGCAGCTTGGAAAGCGGGAGGGTCTACAATGAGCAGTTCTTC.

This clone was observed once. The gene calls are TRBV18 and TRBJ1-2; D might be TRBD1 (5 bases). The CDR3 totals 14 residues. From germline, CDR1 is KGHSH and CDR2 LQKENI. V lost 4 bases and J 6 bases, leaving 15 bases between the germline ends. The CDR3 bases are TGTGCCAGCTCACTATCCCGGGGGGAGGATGGCTACACCTTC. As protein: CASSLSRGEDGYTF.

This clone was seen more than once but under ten times. The chain recombines TRBV6-5 with TRBJ2-7; 7 bases are shared with TRBD1. V was clipped by 6 bases and J by 0 bases; unmatched bases: 5. The length of the CDR3 is 14 residues. Germline V gene data show CDR1 as MNHEY and CDR2 as SVGAGI. Written as DNA, the CDR3 is TGTGCCAGCAGGCCGGGACAGAGCTCCTACGAGCAGTACTTC. Protein: CASRPGQSSYEQYF.

The rearrangement links TRBV3-1 (or the pseudogene TRBV3-2) to TRBJ1-5, with D perhaps matching TRBD1 (6 bases). V lost 0 bases to trimming and J lost 8 bases, with 11 bases between them. Germline lookup yields CDR1 LGHDT and CDR2 YNNKEL (reference sequence). The CDR3 runs 14 residues. The CDR3 here is CASSQETQGEPQHF. The CDR3, as DNA: TGTGCCAGCAGCCAAGAGACACAGGGAGAGCCCCAGCATTTT.

The chain uses TRBV19 and TRBJ1-5; possibly TRBD1 for D (6 bases). The CDR3 runs to 16 residues. Germline CDR1 and CDR2: LNHDA and SQIVND (reference sequence). The germline V and J ends were trimmed by 4 bases and 4 bases, with 17 bases remaining between them. For the CDR3, the DNA is TGTGCCAGTAGTAAAGAGCCACAGGGAGAAAATCAGCCCCAGCATTTT. Amino acids: CASSKEPQGENQPQHF.

The gene calls are TRBV21-1 and TRBJ2-7; TRBD2 is the table's D call and was not checked against the DNA. TRBV21-1 is deemed a pseudogene. CDR3 size: 19 residues. The CDR3 DNA sequence: TGTGCCAGCAGCAAAGATACGCGGGAGGGCCCCTTAAGCTCCTACGAGCAGTACGTC. Its protein is CASSKDTREGPLSSYEQYV.

The chain carries TRBV27 and TRBJ1-6, with D perhaps matching TRBD1 (5 bases). V was cut by 6 bases and J by 1 base, with 10 bases left in between. Germline loops: CDR1 MNHEY, CDR2 SMNVEV (reference sequence). This CDR3 region has 15 residues. The CDR3 nucleotides are TGTGCCAGCAGGGAAAGGGGTTCCTATAATTCACCCCTCCACTTT. Translated, it gives CASRERGSYNSPLHF.

The chain carries TRBV5-1 and TRBJ2-2; TRBD1 agrees at 8 bases. The V gene end was trimmed by 3 bases and the J gene end by 3 bases; junction bases not matched to a gene: 7. The CDR3 is 16 amino acids. Germline V gives CDR1 SGHRS, CDR2 YFSETQ. In nucleotides, the CDR3 is TGCGCCAGCAGCTCCTTCGGACAGGGCGACACCGGGGAGCTGTTTTTT. It is translated as CASSSFGQGDTGELFF.

The chain uses TRBV24-1 and TRBJ2-2; maybe TRBD1 (5 bases). The V end was cut by 0 bases, the J end by 2 bases, with 9 bases between. CDR3 length equals 16 residues. CDR1 KGHDR and CDR2 SFDVKD come from the germline V gene. The CDR3 loop reads CATSDLRGQNTGELFF. CDR3 sequence (DNA): TGTGCCACCAGTGATTTGAGGGGCCAAAACACCGGGGAGCTGTTTTTT.

This clone came up once. The chain recombines TRBV10-3 with TRBJ1-5; 8 nucleotides line up with TRBD1. Trimming at V came to 6 bases and at J to 1 base, leaving 5 bases not matched to a gene. Germline lookup yields CDR1 ENHRY and CDR2 SYGVKD. The CDR3 is 15 residues long. CDR3 amino acids: CAIRQGVGSNQPQHF. The CDR3 DNA reads as TGTGCCATCAGACAGGGGGTAGGGAGCAATCAGCCCCAGCATTTT.

The V and J genes are TRBV7-2 and TRBJ1-4, with 8 bases aligning to TRBD1. With V trimmed by 3 bases and J by 10 bases, 13 bases remained unmatched. The CDR3 totals 16 residues. The V gene's germline CDR1 is SGHTA and CDR2 FQGNSA. This chain's CDR3 is CASSLGRTGTASKLFF. The CDR3 nucleotides are TGTGCCAGCAGCTTGGGGCGGACAGGGACGGCGTCAAAACTGTTTTTT.

The gene calls are TRBV5-4 and TRBJ1-1; TRBD1 agrees at 8 bases. CDR1 SGHNT and CDR2 YYREEE come from the germline V gene (reference sequence). The length of the CDR3 is 14 residues. The trim removed 5 bases at V and 3 bases at J, leaving 6 bases unmatched. In DNA form, the CDR3 reads TGTGCCAGCAGGCGGACAGGGCCTTACACTGAAGCTTTCTTT. It translates to CASRRTGPYTEAFF.

In this sample, this clone turned up a few times. J is TRBJ1-6 and V is TRBV28; no reliable D call. The CDR3 sequence is 15 residues long. V gave up 2 bases and J gave up 3 bases, with 8 bases separating them. Per the germline V gene, CDR1 is MDHEN and CDR2 is SYDVKM. The CDR3 sequence: CASSLDEGYNSPLHF. CDR3 DNA sequence: TGTGCCAGCAGTTTAGACGAGGGCTATAATTCACCCCTCCACTTT.

The V call is TRBV12-3 or TRBV12-4, the J call TRBJ1-5; no clear D gene. The CDR3 contains 12 residues. V lost 6 bases, J lost 4 bases, and 7 bases lay in between. CDR3 nucleotides: TGTGCCAGCAGAAGACTTAATCAGCCCCAGCATTTT. Translating gives CASRRLNQPQHF.

The rearrangement links TRBV10-3 to TRBJ1-6; D perhaps matches TRBD1 (5 bases). V lost 4 bases, J lost 6 bases, and 7 bases lay in between. The CDR3 has 13 amino acids. Germline loops: CDR1 ENHRY, CDR2 SYGVKD. The CDR3 DNA reads TGTGCCATCAGTGTGGGGGGTAATTCACCCCTCCACTTT. Translating it yields CAISVGGNSPLHF.

V usage is TRBV7-2 and J usage is TRBJ2-1; TRBD2 agrees at 7 bases. V lost 5 bases and J lost 4; bases outside the gene matches: 11. Germline V gives CDR1 SGHTA, CDR2 FQGNSA. The CDR3 is made up of 16 amino acids. The CDR3 loop is CASSRTGTSDYNEQFF. The CDR3 DNA reads TGTGCCAGCAGCAGGACGGGAACTAGCGATTACAATGAGCAGTTCTTC.

This chain joins TRBV29-1 and TRBJ2-2, with 7 bases identical to TRBD1. V shed 0 bases and J 6 bases; nucleotides not matched to a gene: 4. The CDR3 contains 14 residues. Germline assignment: CDR1 SQVTM and CDR2 ANQGSEA. CDR3 amino acids: CSVEEARGPGELFF. In DNA, the CDR3 is TGCAGCGTTGAAGAAGCGAGGGGGCCCGGGGAGCTGTTTTTT.

The V and J genes are TRBV15 and TRBJ2-5, with 14 positions matching TRBD2. CDR1 and CDR2 from the germline V gene are LNHNV and YYDKDF (reference sequence). The CDR3 runs 19 residues. V lost 5 bases to trimming and J lost 5 bases; unmatched junction nucleotides: 16. The CDR3 bases are TGTGCCACCAGCGAGTCGAAGACGACTAGCGGGAGGGTTTTGGAGACCCAGTACTTC. It codes for CATSESKTTSGRVLETQYF. Full variable domain (rest looked up from reference TRBV15 and TRBJ2-5): DAMVIQNPRYQVTQFGKPVTLSCSQTLNHNVMYWYQQKSSQAPKLLFHYYDKDFNNEADTPDNFQSRRPNTSFCFLDIRSPGLGDTAMYLCATSESKTTSGRVLETQYFGPGTRLLVL.

The chain has TRBV29-1 and TRBJ2-4; TRBD1 matches at 7 bases. CDR1 is SQVTM and CDR2 is ANQGSEA in the germline V gene. This CDR3 has 14 amino acids. V lost 4 bases and J lost 3; bases outside the gene matches: 6. CDR3 amino acids: CSVGGRQGKNIQYF. Written as DNA, the CDR3 is TGCAGCGTTGGCGGCAGACAGGGCAAAAACATTCAGTACTTC.

V gene TRBV25-1 combines with J gene TRBJ1-6; the D gene is possibly TRBD1 (5 bases). The CDR3 is 14 amino acids. V lost 3 bases to trimming and J lost 4 bases, with 7 bases between them. Per germline, CDR1 MGHDK and CDR2 SYGVNS. The CDR3 here is CASSDRGYNSPLHF. The CDR3 DNA is TGTGCCAGCAGTGATCGGGGGTATAATTCACCCCTCCACTTT.

This rearrangement joins TRBV14 to TRBJ2-7; 8 nucleotides align to TRBD1. Trimming took 4 bases from V and 5 from J; bases not matched to a gene: 7. The CDR3 runs to 14 residues. CDR1 SGHDN and CDR2 FVKESK come from the germline V gene. CDR3 nucleotides: TGTGCCAGCAGCCCATTGGACAGGGTACACGAGCAGTACTTC. Translating it yields CASSPLDRVHEQYF.

The rearrangement uses TRBV5-4 and TRBJ1-2; 8 bases agree with TRBD1. The germline V gene has CDR1 SGHNT and CDR2 YYREEE (reference sequence). This CDR3 spans 16 amino acids. Losses at the gene ends were 4 bases for V and 6 bases for J; bases not matched to a gene: 14. In nucleotides, the CDR3 is TGTGCCAGCAGCCGGTCCCCGGACAGGGAGTCGGATGGCTACACCTTC. It encodes CASSRSPDRESDGYTF. Looking up the rest from reference TRBV5-4 and TRBJ1-2 gives the full variable domain: ETGVTQSPTHLIKTRGQQVTLRCSSQSGHNTVSWYQQALGQGPQFIFQYYREEENGRGNFPPRFSGLQFPNYSSELNVNALELDDSALYLCASSRSPDRESDGYTFGSGTRLTVV.

V is TRBV12-3 or TRBV12-4 and J is TRBJ1-2, with D maybe TRBD1 (5 bases). The CDR3 sequence is 13 residues long. The germline V and J ends were trimmed by 5 bases and 2 bases, with 9 bases remaining between them. CDR3 in DNA: TGTGCCAGCAGTACAGACAGAAACTATGGCTACACCTTC. This encodes CASSTDRNYGYTF.

This chain connects TRBV19 to TRBJ2-3; 7 positions agree with TRBD1. CDR3 length: 14 residues. CDR1 and CDR2 from the germline V gene are LNHDA and SQIVND (reference sequence). Losses at the gene ends were 5 bases for V and 3 bases for J; bases not matched to a gene: 5. The chain's CDR3 is CASSPRQGTDTQYF. In nucleotides, the CDR3 is TGTGCCAGTAGTCCCCGACAGGGAACAGATACGCAGTATTTT.

This chain links TRBV18 with TRBJ1-1; no definite D call. Trimming shortened V by 2 bases and J by 0 bases, and 7 bases separated the two germline ends. The CDR3 contains 14 residues. In germline, CDR1 is KGHSH, CDR2 LQKENI. CDR3 bases: TGTGCCAGCTCACCAAACACCATGAACACTGAAGCTTTCTTT. Amino acids: CASSPNTMNTEAFF.

The chain is built from TRBV7-9 and TRBJ2-1, with 10 positions matching TRBD2. After removal of 5 bases from V and 7 bases from J, the junction contained 17 bases not matched to a gene. The V gene's germline CDR1 is SEHNR and CDR2 FQNEAQ (reference sequence). The CDR3 contains 18 residues. The CDR3 sequence is CASSQRLAGARGGNEQFF. The CDR3 bases are TGTGCCAGCAGCCAACGACTAGCGGGCGCACGAGGGGGTAATGAGCAGTTCTTC.

This clone was recorded once. The chain combines TRBV28 with TRBJ1-1; the match to TRBD1 covers 7 bases. Unmatched junction bases numbered 1, after V lost 3 bases and J lost 3 bases. CDR3 size: 13 residues. Germline lookup yields CDR1 MDHEN and CDR2 SYDVKM. The CDR3 protein is CASSLGQYTEAFF. The CDR3 bases are TGTGCCAGCAGTTTGGGACAGTACACTGAAGCTTTCTTT.

The chain employs TRBV5-1 and TRBJ2-4, with TRBD2 as a possible D gene (6 bases). Deletions cut 1 base from V and 0 bases from J, with 11 bases between. This CDR3 contains 16 residues. Germline values: CDR1 SGHRS, CDR2 YFSETQ. CDR3 loop: CASSLWEVLAKNIQYF. The CDR3 nucleotides read TGCGCCAGCAGCTTGTGGGAGGTTCTAGCCAAAAACATTCAGTACTTC.